This passage covers 2 T cell receptor beta chains from one sample sequenced in a study of shared clonotypes between healthy human individuals (dated by TCRdb to 2019 to 2021). The library was generated by the immunoSEQ multiplex PCR assay. In its TCRdb copy, this immuneACCESS table keeps in-frame sequences only and misses some clones. Where compared with another copy, unresolved V genes explain less than half of these, and the others have no known cause. The sample table shows 640,000 or so clones, and less than 80% are seen once. Less than 2% of the sample lies in the top ten. Sequencing was performed on memory CD4+ T cells sorted from blood. The cell subset or site label, read with the paper, signifies: CD45RA-negative fraction. The receptors come from a woman aged 25 to 45 in good health.

The chain recombines TRBV30 with TRBJ1-2; maybe TRBD1 (5 bases). Germline lookup yields CDR1 GTSNPN and CDR2 SVGIG (reference sequence). V was clipped by 0 bases and J by 8 bases, with 10 bases between them. The CDR3 extends over 12 amino acids. CDR3 sequence: CAWSVSGRGYTF. Here the CDR3 DNA reads TGTGCCTGGAGTGTGTCGGGGCGGGGCTACACCTTC.

The chain carries TRBV5-6 and TRBJ2-3; D gene ambiguous. This CDR3 has 14 residues. The V gene's germline CDR1 is SGHDT and CDR2 YYEEEE. Trimming stripped 4 bases from V and 0 bases from J, with 9 bases between. The CDR3 loop is CASSRTASTDTQYF. As DNA, the CDR3 is TGTGCCAGCAGCCGTACAGCTAGCACAGATACGCAGTATTTT.